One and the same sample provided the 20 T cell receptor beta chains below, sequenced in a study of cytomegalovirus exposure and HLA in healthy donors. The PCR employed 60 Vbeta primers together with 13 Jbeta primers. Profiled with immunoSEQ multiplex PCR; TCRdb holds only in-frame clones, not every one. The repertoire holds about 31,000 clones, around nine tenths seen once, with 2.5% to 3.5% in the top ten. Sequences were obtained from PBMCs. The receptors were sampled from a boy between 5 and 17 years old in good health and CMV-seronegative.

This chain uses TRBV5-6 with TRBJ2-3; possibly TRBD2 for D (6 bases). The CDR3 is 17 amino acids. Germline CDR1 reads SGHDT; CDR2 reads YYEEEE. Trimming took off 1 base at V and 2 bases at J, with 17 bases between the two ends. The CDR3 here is CASSLLMVGGTTDTQYF. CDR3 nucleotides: TGTGCCAGCAGCTTGTTAATGGTTGGCGGGACCACAGATACGCAGTATTTT.

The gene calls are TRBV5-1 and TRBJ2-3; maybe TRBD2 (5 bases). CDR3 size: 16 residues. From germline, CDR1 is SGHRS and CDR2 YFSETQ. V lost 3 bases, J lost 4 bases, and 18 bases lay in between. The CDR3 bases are TGCGCCAGCAGCTCGATTACTAGTGCCACCCCAGATACGCAGTATTTT. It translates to CASSSITSATPDTQYF.

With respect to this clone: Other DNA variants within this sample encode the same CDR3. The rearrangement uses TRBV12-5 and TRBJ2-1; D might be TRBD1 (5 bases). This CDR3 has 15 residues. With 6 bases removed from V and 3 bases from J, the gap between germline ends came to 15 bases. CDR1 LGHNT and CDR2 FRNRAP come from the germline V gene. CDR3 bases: TGTGCTAGTGGCGGCGGACAACCACTCTACAATGAGCAGTTCTTC. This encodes CASGGGQPLYNEQFF.

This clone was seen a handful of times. The CDR3 nucleotides read TGTGCCAGCAGTTACTCGAGACTGGGGGGCTACGAGCAGTACTTC. Its translation is CASSYSRLGGYEQYF. V usage is TRBV6-5 and J usage is TRBJ2-7, with D possibly TRBD2 on 6 matching bases. Germline-derived CDR1 and CDR2 are MNHEY and SVGAGI. This CDR3 has 15 residues. V was clipped by 0 bases and J by 3 bases, with 12 bases between them.

CDR3 loop: CASSFQTESTDTQYF. CDR3 nucleotide sequence: TGTGCCAGCAGCTTTCAGACGGAGAGCACAGATACGCAGTATTTT. The chain is built from TRBV7-9 and TRBJ2-3; no firm D call. Germline values: CDR1 SEHNR, CDR2 FQNEAQ (reference sequence). Trimming removed 3 bases at V and 0 bases at J, with 10 bases between. CDR3 size: 15 residues.

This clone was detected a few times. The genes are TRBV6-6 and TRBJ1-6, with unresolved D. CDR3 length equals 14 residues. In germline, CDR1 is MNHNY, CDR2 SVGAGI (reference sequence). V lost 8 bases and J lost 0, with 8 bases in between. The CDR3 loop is CASSIPSYNSPLHF. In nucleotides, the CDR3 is TGTGCCAGCTCCATCCCCTCCTATAATTCACCCCTCCACTTT.

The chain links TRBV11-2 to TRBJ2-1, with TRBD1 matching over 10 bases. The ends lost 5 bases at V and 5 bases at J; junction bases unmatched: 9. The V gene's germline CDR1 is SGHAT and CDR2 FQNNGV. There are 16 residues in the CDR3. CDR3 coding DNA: TGTGCCAGCAGCCTACGGACAGGGGGTCACAACAATGAGCAGTTCTTC. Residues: CASSLRTGGHNNEQFF.

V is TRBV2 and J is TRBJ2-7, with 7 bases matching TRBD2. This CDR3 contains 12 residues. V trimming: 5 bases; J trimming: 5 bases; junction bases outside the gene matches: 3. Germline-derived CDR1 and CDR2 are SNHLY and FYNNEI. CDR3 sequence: CASSQGGHEQYF. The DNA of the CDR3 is TGTGCCAGCAGTCAGGGAGGGCACGAGCAGTACTTC.

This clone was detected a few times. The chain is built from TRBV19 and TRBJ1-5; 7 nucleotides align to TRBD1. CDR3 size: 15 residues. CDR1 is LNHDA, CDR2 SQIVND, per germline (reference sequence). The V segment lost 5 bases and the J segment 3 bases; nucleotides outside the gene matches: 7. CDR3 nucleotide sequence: TGTGCCAGTAGTCCGGGACAGTCTTACAATCAGCCCCAGCATTTT. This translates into CASSPGQSYNQPQHF.

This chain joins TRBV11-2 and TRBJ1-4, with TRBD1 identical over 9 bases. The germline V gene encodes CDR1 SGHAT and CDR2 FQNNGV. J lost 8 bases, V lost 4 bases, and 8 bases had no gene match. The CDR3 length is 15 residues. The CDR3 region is CASSYRDRAREKLFF. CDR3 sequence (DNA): TGTGCCAGCAGCTATAGGGACAGGGCTCGGGAAAAACTGTTTTTT.

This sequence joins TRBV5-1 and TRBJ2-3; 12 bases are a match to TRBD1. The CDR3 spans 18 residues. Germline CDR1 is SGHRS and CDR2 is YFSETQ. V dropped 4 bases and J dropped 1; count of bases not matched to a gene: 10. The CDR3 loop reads CASSRGTGGLDRTDTQYF. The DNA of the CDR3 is TGCGCCAGCAGCCGCGGGACAGGGGGCCTAGACCGCACAGATACGCAGTATTTT. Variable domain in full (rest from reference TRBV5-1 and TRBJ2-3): KAGVTQTPRYLIKTRGQQVTLSCSPISGHRSVSWYQQTPGQGLQFLFEYFSETQRNKGNFPGRFSGRQFSNSRSEMNVSTLELGDSALYLCASSRGTGGLDRTDTQYFGPGTRLTVL.

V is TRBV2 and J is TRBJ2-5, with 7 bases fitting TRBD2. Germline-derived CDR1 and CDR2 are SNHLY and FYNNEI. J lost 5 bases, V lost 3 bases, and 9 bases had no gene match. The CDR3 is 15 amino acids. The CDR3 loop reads CASSDNGQGGETQYF. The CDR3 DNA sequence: TGTGCCAGCAGTGATAACGGGCAGGGAGGGGAGACCCAGTACTTC.

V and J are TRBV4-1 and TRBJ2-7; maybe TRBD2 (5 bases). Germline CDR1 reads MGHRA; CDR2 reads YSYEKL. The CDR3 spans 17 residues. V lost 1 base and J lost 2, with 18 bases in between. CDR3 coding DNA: TGCGCCAGCAGCCAAGTTATTCAATTGGGGAGTCCCTACGAGCAGTACTTC. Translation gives CASSQVIQLGSPYEQYF.

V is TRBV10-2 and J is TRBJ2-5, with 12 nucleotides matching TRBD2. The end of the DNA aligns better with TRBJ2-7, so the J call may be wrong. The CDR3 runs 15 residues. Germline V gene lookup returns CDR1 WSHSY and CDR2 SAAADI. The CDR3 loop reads CASSEPSGGAYEQYF. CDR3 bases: TGCGCCAGCAGTGAACCTAGCGGGGGGGCCTACGAGCAGTACTTC.

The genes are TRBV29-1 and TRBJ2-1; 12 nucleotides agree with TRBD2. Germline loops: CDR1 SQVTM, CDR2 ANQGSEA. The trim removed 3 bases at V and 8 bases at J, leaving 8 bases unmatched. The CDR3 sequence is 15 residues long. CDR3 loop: CSVELAGGPKHEQFF. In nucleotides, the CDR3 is TGCAGCGTTGAGCTAGCGGGGGGGCCTAAGCATGAGCAGTTCTTC.

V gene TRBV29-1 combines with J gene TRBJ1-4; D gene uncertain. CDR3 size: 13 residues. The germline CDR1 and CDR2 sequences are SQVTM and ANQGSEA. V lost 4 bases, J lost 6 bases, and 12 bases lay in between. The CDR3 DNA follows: TGCAGCGTTGTTGGAGGATTGGATGAAAAACTGTTTTTT. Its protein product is CSVVGGLDEKLFF. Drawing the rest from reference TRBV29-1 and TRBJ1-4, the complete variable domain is SAVISQKPSRDICQRGTSLTIQCQVDSQVTMMFWYRQQPGQSLTLIATANQGSEATYESGFVIDKFPISRPNLTFSTLTVSNMSPEDSSIYLCSVVGGLDEKLFFGSGTQLSVL.

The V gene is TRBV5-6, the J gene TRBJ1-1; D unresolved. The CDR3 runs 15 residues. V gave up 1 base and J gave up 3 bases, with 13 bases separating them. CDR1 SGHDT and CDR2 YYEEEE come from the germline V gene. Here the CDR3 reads CASSLSPRQYTEAFF. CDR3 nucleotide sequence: TGTGCCAGCAGCTTGAGTCCCCGCCAGTACACTGAAGCTTTCTTT.

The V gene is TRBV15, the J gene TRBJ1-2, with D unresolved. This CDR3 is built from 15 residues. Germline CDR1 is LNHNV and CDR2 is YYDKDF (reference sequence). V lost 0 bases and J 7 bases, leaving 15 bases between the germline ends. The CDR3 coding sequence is TGTGCCACCAGCAGAGATTTGCGGGCCGAGCGTGGCTACACCTTC. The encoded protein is CATSRDLRAERGYTF.

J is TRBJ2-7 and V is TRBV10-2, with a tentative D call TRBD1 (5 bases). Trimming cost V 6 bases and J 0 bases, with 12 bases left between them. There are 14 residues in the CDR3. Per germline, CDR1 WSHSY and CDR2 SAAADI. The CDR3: CASRDSYSSYEQYF. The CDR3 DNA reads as TGCGCCAGCAGAGACAGCTACTCCTCCTACGAGCAGTACTTC.

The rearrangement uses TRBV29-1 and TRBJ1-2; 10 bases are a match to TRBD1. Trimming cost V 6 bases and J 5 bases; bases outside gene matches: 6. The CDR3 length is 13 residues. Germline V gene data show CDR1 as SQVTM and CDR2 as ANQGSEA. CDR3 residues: CSVRDRGVYGYTF. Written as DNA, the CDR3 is TGCAGCGTCCGGGACAGGGGTGTTTATGGCTACACCTTC.